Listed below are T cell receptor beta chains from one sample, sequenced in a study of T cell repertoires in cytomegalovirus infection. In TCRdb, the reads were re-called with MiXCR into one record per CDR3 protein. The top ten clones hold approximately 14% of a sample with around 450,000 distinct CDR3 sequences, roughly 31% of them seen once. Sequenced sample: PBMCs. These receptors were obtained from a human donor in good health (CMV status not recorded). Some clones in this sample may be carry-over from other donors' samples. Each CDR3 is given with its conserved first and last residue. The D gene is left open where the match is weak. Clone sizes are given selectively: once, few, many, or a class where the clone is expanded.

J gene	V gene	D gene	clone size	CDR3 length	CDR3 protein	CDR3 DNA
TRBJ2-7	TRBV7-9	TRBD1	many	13	CAIPTGEGYEQYF	TGTGCCATACCAACAGGGGAAGGATACGAGCAGTACTTC
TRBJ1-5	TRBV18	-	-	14	CASSPDSGFQPQHF	TGTGCCAGCTCACCCGACTCGGGTTTTCAGCCCCAGCATTTT
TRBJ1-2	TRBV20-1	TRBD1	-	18	CSATTPPTGRRVNYGYTF	TGCAGTGCTACTACTCCGCCGACAGGGCGCCGGGTGAACTATGGCTACACCTTC
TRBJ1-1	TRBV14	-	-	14	CASSQDPADTEAFF	TGTGCCAGCAGCCAAGATCCTGCGGACACTGAAGCTTTCTTT
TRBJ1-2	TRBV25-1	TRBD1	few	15	CASSDTGTGAYGYTF	TGTGCCAGCAGTGACACAGGGACAGGGGCCTATGGCTACACCTTC
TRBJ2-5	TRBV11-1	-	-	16	CASSFLQGDYEETQYF	TGTGCCAGCAGCTTCCTACAGGGGGACTACGAAGAGACCCAGTACTTC
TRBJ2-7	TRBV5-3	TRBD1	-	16	CTSSLAGVTGAKEQYF	TGTACCAGCAGCTTGGCCGGGGTGACAGGGGCGAAGGAGCAGTACTTC
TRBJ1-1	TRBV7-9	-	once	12	CASSRLATEAFF	TGTGCCAGCAGCCGGCTTGCCACTGAAGCTTTCTTT
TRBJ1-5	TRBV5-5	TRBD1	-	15	CASSGTANSNQPQHF	TGTGCCAGCAGCGGGACAGCTAATAGCAATCAGCCCCAGCATTTT
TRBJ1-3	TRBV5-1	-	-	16	CASSLVAGRAGNTIYF	TGCGCCAGCAGCTTGGTGGCAGGGCGGGCTGGAAACACCATATATTTT
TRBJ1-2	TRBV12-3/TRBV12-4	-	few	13	CASSNGLPAHYTF	TGTGCCAGCAGTAACGGGCTTCCGGCTCACTACACCTTC
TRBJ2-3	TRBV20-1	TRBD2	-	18	CSAAILAGVRYSTDTQYF	TGCAGTGCTGCGATACTAGCGGGGGTCAGATATAGCACAGATACGCAGTATTTT
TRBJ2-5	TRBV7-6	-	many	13	CASSPRDPPFQYF	TGTGCCAGCAGCCCCCGGGACCCCCCTTTCCAGTACTTC
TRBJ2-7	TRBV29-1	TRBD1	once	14	CSVATGMSSYEQCF	TGCAGCGTTGCGACAGGGATGAGCTCCTACGAGCAGTGCTTC
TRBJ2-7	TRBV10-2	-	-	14	CASKDLRESYEQYF	TGCGCCAGCAAGGATTTGAGGGAATCCTACGAGCAGTACTTC
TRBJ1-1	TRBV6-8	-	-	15	CASTLGIGGHNEAFF	TGTGCCAGCACCCTCGGTATAGGGGGTCATAATGAAGCTTTCTTT
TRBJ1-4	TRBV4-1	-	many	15	CASSQVWQGAEKLFF	TGCGCCAGCAGCCAAGTTTGGCAGGGAGCTGAAAAACTGTTTTTT
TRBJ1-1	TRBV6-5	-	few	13	CASSYGTGTEAFF	TGTGCCAGCAGTTACGGAACAGGGACTGAAGCTTTCTTT
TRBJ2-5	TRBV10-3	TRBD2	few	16	CAISESSGGAQETQYF	TGTGCCATCAGTGAGTCGAGCGGGGGGGCCCAAGAGACCCAGTACTTC
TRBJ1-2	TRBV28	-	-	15	CASSPPGREARGYTF	TGTGCCAGCAGCCCCCCGGGCAGGGAGGCGCGTGGCTACACCTTC
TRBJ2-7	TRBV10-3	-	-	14	CAISRQFQTYEQYF	TGTGCCATCAGCCGACAGTTTCAGACCTACGAGCAGTACTTC
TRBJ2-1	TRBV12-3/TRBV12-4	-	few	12	CASTPVRDEQFF	TGTGCCAGCACCCCTGTACGCGATGAGCAGTTCTTC
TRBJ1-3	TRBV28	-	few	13	CATWARMDNTIYF	TGTGCCACTTGGGCCAGGATGGACAACACCATATATTTT
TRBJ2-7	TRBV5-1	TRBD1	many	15	CASSLGTATSYEQYF	TGCGCCAGCAGCTTAGGGACAGCTACCTCCTACGAGCAGTACTTC
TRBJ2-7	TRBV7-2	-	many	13	CASRVPSGNEQYF	TGTGCCAGCAGAGTCCCTTCAGGGAACGAGCAGTACTTC
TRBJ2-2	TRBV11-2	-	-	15	CASSLDHTPTGELFF	TGTGCCAGCAGCTTAGATCATACACCCACCGGGGAGCTGTTTTTT
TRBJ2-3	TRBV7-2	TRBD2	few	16	CASSLRTSVSTDTQYF	TGTGCCAGCAGCTTAAGGACTAGCGTTAGCACAGATACGCAGTATTTT
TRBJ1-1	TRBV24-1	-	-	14	CATSATDSRAEAFF	TGTGCCACCAGTGCAACGGACAGCCGGGCTGAAGCTTTCTTT
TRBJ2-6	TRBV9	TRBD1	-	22	CASSVENWLGQGFGSGANVLTF	TGTGCCAGCAGCGTAGAAAATTGGTTGGGACAGGGGTTTGGGTCTGGGGCCAACGTCCTGACTTTC
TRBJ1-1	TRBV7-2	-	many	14	CASSLDNKNTEAFF	TGTGCCAGCAGCTTAGATAACAAGAACACTGAAGCTTTCTTT
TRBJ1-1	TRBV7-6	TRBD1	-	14	CASRQGAGNTEAFF	TGTGCCAGCAGACAGGGGGCTGGCAACACTGAAGCTTTCTTT
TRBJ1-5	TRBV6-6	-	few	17	CASSYPAAPLLDQPQHF	TGTGCCAGCAGTTACCCGGCTGCTCCCCTCTTGGATCAGCCCCAGCATTTT
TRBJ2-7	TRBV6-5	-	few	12	CASSHRTGEQYF	TGTGCCAGCAGTCACCGGACTGGCGAGCAGTACTTC
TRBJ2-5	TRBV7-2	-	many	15	CASSLLGTLQETQYF	TGTGCCAGCAGCTTATTAGGGACGCTCCAAGAGACCCAGTACTTC
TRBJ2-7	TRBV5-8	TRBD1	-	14	CASSFPGTEYEQYF	TGTGCCAGCAGCTTTCCCGGGACAGAATACGAGCAGTACTTC
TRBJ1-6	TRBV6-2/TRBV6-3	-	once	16	CASSTRLGAYNSPLHF	TGTGCCAGCAGTACCCGGCTCGGCGCCTATAATTCACCCCTCCACTTT